What follows is one TCR beta chain and its context. Its specificity is not known. The data were taken from a study of T cell responses to AZD1222 COVID-19 vaccine. Repertoires were generated with immunoSEQ multiplex PCR, while TCRdb's copy carries only in-frame clones and drops some. In the table there are 70,000 or so clones, less than 90% of which are singletons. The length of the CDR3 is 19 residues. Looked up from germline, CDR1 is LNHNV and CDR2 is YYDKDF (reference sequence). V was cut by 0 bases and J by 2 bases, with 17 bases left in between. Overall study findings and caveats: Spike was spanned by vaccine-associated CD4 TCRs, with dominance at 160-218 and 743-854. Reportedly, nearly half of unique spike TCRs recognized epitopes outside B.1.351/B.1.1.7 mutations.

The rearrangement links TRBV15 to TRBJ1-6; a weak D match, TRBD1 (5 bases). The material sequenced was peripheral blood, taken 28 days after the second AZD1222 dose. This receptor was taken from an adult who received the AZD1222 COVID-19 vaccine. The CDR3 DNA is TGTGCCACCAGCAGAGAAGGGCGAACAGGCCTCCCCTATAATTCACCCCTCCACTTT. Protein: CATSREGRTGLPYNSPLHF.